This T cell receptor (beta chain) was found in a study of T cell changes during pregnancy in multiple sclerosis. CDR1 is KGHSH and CDR2 is LQKENI in the germline V gene. There are 15 residues in the CDR3. V lost 2 bases to trimming and J lost 5 bases; unmatched junction nucleotides: 7. The assay was immunoSEQ multiplex PCR, and TCRdb's table has in-frame clones only and misses some. The sample carries some 120,000 clones, about 96% recorded once. This sample comprised peripheral blood, obtained after pregnancy. The sequence derives from a female donor with multiple sclerosis, enrolled in a pregnancy study. The chain joins TRBV18 to TRBJ2-7; 9 bases fit TRBD2. CDR3 region: CASSPMPSGKNEQYF. The CDR3 nucleotides are TGTGCCAGCTCACCAATGCCTAGCGGGAAGAACGAGCAGTACTTC.